This entry lists 11 T cell receptor beta chains sequenced from one sample in a study of blood T cell repertoires in COVID-19. Clones were read by immunoSEQ multiplex PCR, and TCRdb kept only the in-frame ones, dropping some. The table shows about 200,000 clones, with 80% to 90% occurring only once. The specimen was peripheral blood. The receptors were gathered from a woman of 80 years or more with acute or convalescent COVID-19.

In its sample, this clone was seen many times. The V call is TRBV7-9, the J call TRBJ2-1, with TRBD2 identical over 11 bases. The J segment lost 3 bases and the V segment lost 6 bases, leaving 7 bases of the junction unmatched. Germline CDR1 and CDR2: SEHNR and FQNEAQ (reference sequence). The CDR3 totals 16 residues. The CDR3 DNA reads as TGTGCCAGCAGGCTCGGACTAGCGGGTAACTACAATGAGCAGTTCTTC. It encodes CASRLGLAGNYNEQFF. Drawing the rest from reference TRBV7-9 and TRBJ2-1, the complete variable domain is DTGVSQNPRHKITKRGQNVTFRCDPISEHNRLYWYRQTLGQGPEFLTYFQNEAQLEKSRLLSDRFSAERPKGSFSTLEIQRTEQGDSAMYLCASRLGLAGNYNEQFFGPGTRLTVL.

The chain carries TRBV11-3 and TRBJ2-5; 8 bases agree with TRBD1. The V and J ends lost 5 bases and 5 bases, in that order; junction bases with no gene match: 13. This CDR3 has 16 amino acids. CDR1 is SGHNT and CDR2 is YENEEA in the germline V gene. CDR3 nucleotides: TGTGCCAGCAGCACTAACAGGGGGTATAGTGAGGAGACCCAGTACTTC. As protein: CASSTNRGYSEETQYF.

This clone was found a few times. The chain uses TRBV29-1 and TRBJ2-3; D not certain. The V gene's germline CDR1 is SQVTM and CDR2 ANQGSEA. Between the trimmed V and J ends, which lost 8 bases and 2 bases, there was a span of 11 bases. CDR3 length: 12 amino acids. As DNA, the CDR3 is TGCAGCCCCGTGCGGTACACAGATACGCAGTATTTT. This sequence encodes CSPVRYTDTQYF.

The rearrangement links TRBV25-1 to TRBJ1-2, with 8 nucleotides matching TRBD1. The V gene's germline CDR1 is MGHDK and CDR2 SYGVNS. V shed 7 bases and J 1 base; nucleotides not matched to a gene: 5. CDR3 length: 14 residues. For the CDR3, the DNA is TGTGCCAGCAAGTCCGACAGGGGTAACTATGGCTACACCTTC. Its translation is CASKSDRGNYGYTF.

The chain joins TRBV15 to TRBJ2-7; D gene ambiguous. Germline loops: CDR1 LNHNV, CDR2 YYDKDF (reference sequence). Trimming left V 1 base short and J 6 bases short, with 7 bases between. The CDR3 loop spans 12 amino acids. This CDR3 is CATSRGTAEQYF. In DNA form, the CDR3 reads TGTGCCACCAGCAGAGGTACAGCCGAGCAGTACTTC.

The chain joins TRBV7-2 to TRBJ1-2; D is ambiguous. Trimming shortened V by 1 base and J by 8 bases, and 14 bases separated the two germline ends. Germline V gene lookup returns CDR1 SGHTA and CDR2 FQGNSA. The CDR3 extends over 14 amino acids. CDR3: CASSLEPGLEGYTF. CDR3 coding DNA: TGTGCCAGCAGCTTAGAACCGGGTTTGGAAGGCTACACCTTC.

The chain employs TRBV2 and TRBJ1-1, with D possibly matching TRBD1 (5 bases). The CDR3 loop spans 14 amino acids. Trimming removed 3 bases from V and 3 bases from J, with 11 bases in between. Germline V CDR1 and CDR2: SNHLY, FYNNEI. CDR3 amino acids: CASSDVGGDTEAFF. CDR3 coding DNA: TGTGCCAGCAGTGACGTGGGGGGAGACACTGAAGCTTTCTTT.

This chain links TRBV9 with TRBJ1-2; 7 bases align to TRBD1. After removal of 0 bases from V and 4 bases from J, the junction contained 15 bases not matched to a gene. The CDR3 length is 18 residues. Germline CDR1 is SGDLS and CDR2 is YYNGEE. This CDR3 is CASSVAEWFAGGSYGYTF. DNA of the CDR3: TGTGCCAGCAGCGTAGCGGAATGGTTCGCAGGGGGATCCTATGGCTACACCTTC.

J is TRBJ2-5 and V is TRBV5-1; 8 bases are a match to TRBD2. With V trimmed by 5 bases and J by 3 bases, 18 bases remained unmatched. This CDR3 contains 18 residues. Germline V lookup: CDR1 SGHRS, CDR2 YFSETQ. CDR3: CASSFLSGSPPTKETQYF. The CDR3 bases are TGCGCCAGCAGTTTCCTGAGCGGGAGTCCTCCTACTAAAGAGACCCAGTACTTC.

The chain carries TRBV20-1 and TRBJ1-2; D call uncertain. Trimming left V 5 bases short and J 7 bases short, with 8 bases between. CDR1 and CDR2 from the germline V gene are DFQATT and SNEGSKA (reference sequence). CDR3 length equals 10 residues. The CDR3 protein is CSAGGPGYTF. The CDR3 DNA sequence: TGCAGTGCTGGCGGTCCTGGCTACACCTTC.

In the case of this clone: This CDR3 is also generated by other DNA sequences in the sample. The chain couples TRBV18 to TRBJ2-1, with no clear D. V gave up 1 base and J gave up 3 bases, with 7 bases separating them. From germline, CDR1 is KGHSH and CDR2 LQKENI. The CDR3 loop spans 14 amino acids. The CDR3 nucleotides are TGTGCCAGCTCACCACTGACTGTCTACAATGAGCAGTTCTTC. This sequence encodes CASSPLTVYNEQFF.